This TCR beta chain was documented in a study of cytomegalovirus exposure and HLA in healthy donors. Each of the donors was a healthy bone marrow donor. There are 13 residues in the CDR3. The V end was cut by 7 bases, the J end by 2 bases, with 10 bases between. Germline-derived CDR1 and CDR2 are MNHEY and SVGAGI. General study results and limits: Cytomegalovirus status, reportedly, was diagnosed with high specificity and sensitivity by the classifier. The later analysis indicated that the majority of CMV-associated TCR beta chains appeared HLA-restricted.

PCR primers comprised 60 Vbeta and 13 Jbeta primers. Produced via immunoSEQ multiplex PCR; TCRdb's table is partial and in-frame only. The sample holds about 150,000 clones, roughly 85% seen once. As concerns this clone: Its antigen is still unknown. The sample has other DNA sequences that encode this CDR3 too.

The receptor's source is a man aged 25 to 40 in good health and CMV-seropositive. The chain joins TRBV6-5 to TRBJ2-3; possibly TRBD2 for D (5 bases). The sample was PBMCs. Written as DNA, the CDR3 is TGTGCCAGCAATGAGCGGAACACAGATACGCAGTATTTT. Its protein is CASNERNTDTQYF.